This T cell receptor (beta chain) appears in the sequencing data of a study of T cell repertoires in cytomegalovirus infection. The wider study: Public signatures in TCR beta pointed to CMV infection and matching HLA type. The study, taken as a whole, reports: Dominating the ex vivo response were HLA-C-restricted CMV-specific TCR beta clonotypes. Based on cumulative public TCR beta family frequency, carriers of CMV plus the relevant HLA were identified.

This clonotype was seen a handful of times. Antigen unknown. The CDR3 covers 14 residues. The J segment lost 2 bases and the V segment lost 10 bases, leaving 8 bases of the junction unmatched. TCRdb reprocessed the reads via MiXCR and lists one record per CDR3 protein. The sample lists 640,000 or so distinct CDR3 sequences; approximately 33% were seen once. The V gene is TRBV12-3 or TRBV12-4, the J gene TRBJ2-3, with 8 bases fitting TRBD2. The material was cultured PBMCs, obtained from culture after CMV antigen stimulation. This clonotype originated in a human donor in good health (CMV status not recorded). Some clones in this sample may be carry-over from other donors' samples. CDR3 DNA: TGTGCCACCCGGGAGGGGACCTACACAGATACGCAGTATTTT. Residues: CATREGTYTDTQYF.